The 11 T cell receptor beta chains reported below all come from one sample, sequenced in a study of cytomegalovirus exposure and HLA in healthy donors. PCR used 60 Vbeta primers and 13 Jbeta primers. Produced via immunoSEQ multiplex PCR; TCRdb's table is partial and in-frame only. The sample carries more than 90,000 clones, under 80% recorded once. The sample consisted of PBMCs. The origin of the receptors is a man aged 40-49 years in good health and CMV-seropositive.

This clone was detected only once. This chain joins TRBV11-2 and TRBJ1-3; D is unresolved. The CDR3 consists of 16 residues. Germline loops: CDR1 SGHAT, CDR2 FQNNGV. V lost 1 base and J 2 bases, leaving 12 bases between the germline ends. The DNA of the CDR3 is TGTGCCAGCAGCTTAGGGGAGACACGCACTGGAAACACCATATATTTT. This translates into CASSLGETRTGNTIYF.

The CDR3 coding sequence is TGTGCCAGCAGCCCCGGGACAGGGTCCTACGAGCAGTACTTC. Residues: CASSPGTGSYEQYF. The gene calls are TRBV5-4 and TRBJ2-7; TRBD1 aligns across 9 bases. CDR1 is SGHNT, CDR2 YYREEE, per germline (reference sequence). CDR3 length: 14 residues. Unmatched junction bases numbered 3, after V lost 4 bases and J lost 1 base.

J is TRBJ2-3 and V is TRBV2; 8 nucleotides align to TRBD2. V lost 5 bases to trimming and J lost 4 bases; unmatched junction nucleotides: 11. CDR3 size: 16 residues. Germline CDR1 reads SNHLY; CDR2 reads FYNNEI. CDR3 nucleotides: TGTGCCAGCAGTAGCCAGGGACTAGATAAGGCAGATACGCAGTATTTT. This encodes CASSSQGLDKADTQYF.

In the case of this clone: A junction boundary mismatches the germline segment, possibly from a read error. The same CDR3 is also encoded by other DNA sequences in this sample. The gene calls are TRBV2 and TRBJ1-5; TRBD1 aligns across 9 bases. The CDR3 spans 14 residues. From germline, CDR1 is SNHLY and CDR2 FYNNEI. The CDR3 bases are TGCGCCAGCAGGACTGACAGGGGGAATCAGCCCCAGCATTTT. It translates to CASRTDRGNQPQHF.

The genes are TRBV27 and TRBJ2-7, with 9 bases lining up with TRBD2. Germline V gene lookup returns CDR1 MNHEY and CDR2 SMNVEV (reference sequence). V was pared by 5 bases and J by 5 bases, with 4 bases of the junction left unmatched. The CDR3 loop spans 13 amino acids. The CDR3: CASSTRGGHEQYF. As DNA, the CDR3 is TGTGCCAGCAGTACGCGGGGGGGCCACGAGCAGTACTTC.

This clone was counted only a few times. The V call is TRBV5-1, the J call TRBJ2-1; TRBD1 matches at 9 bases. With 4 bases clipped from V and 4 bases from J, the junction kept 12 bases outside the gene matches. Per germline, CDR1 SGHRS and CDR2 YFSETQ. The CDR3 is 17 amino acids. CDR3 protein: CASSPTDRGQSYNEQFF. The CDR3 DNA reads as TGCGCCAGCAGCCCTACGGACAGGGGTCAAAGTTACAATGAGCAGTTCTTC. The full variable domain, completed using reference TRBV5-1 and TRBJ2-1, is KAGVTQTPRYLIKTRGQQVTLSCSPISGHRSVSWYQQTPGQGLQFLFEYFSETQRNKGNFPGRFSGRQFSNSRSEMNVSTLELGDSALYLCASSPTDRGQSYNEQFFGPGTRLTVL.

The genes are TRBV14 and TRBJ2-2, with a weak D call TRBD2 (5 bases). The CDR3 length is 18 residues. Trimming cost V 0 bases and J 1 base, with 15 bases left between them. The germline gives CDR1 SGHDN, CDR2 FVKESK. CDR3 sequence reads: CASSQEGSRGRNTGELFF. CDR3 nucleotides: TGTGCCAGCAGCCAAGAAGGTTCCAGAGGGAGGAACACCGGGGAGCTGTTTTTT.

This sequence joins TRBV4-3 and TRBJ2-1; 7 nucleotides match TRBD2. V lost 4 bases to trimming and J lost 5 bases; unmatched junction nucleotides: 5. CDR1 is LGHNA and CDR2 is YSLEER in the germline V gene. This CDR3 spans 14 amino acids. The CDR3 protein is CASSPARGNNEQFF. Here the CDR3 DNA reads TGCGCCAGCAGCCCGGCGCGGGGGAACAATGAGCAGTTCTTC.

The V and J genes are TRBV27 and TRBJ2-6; a weak D match, TRBD2 (5 bases). Germline V gene data show CDR1 as MNHEY and CDR2 as SMNVEV (reference sequence). The CDR3 sequence is 18 residues long. V was clipped by 3 bases and J by 2 bases, with 17 bases between them. DNA of the CDR3: TGTGCCAGCAGTTTCAGAGGGCAGGTCCTTACTGGGGCCAACGTCCTGACTTTC. Protein product: CASSFRGQVLTGANVLTF.

This chain links TRBV4-3 with TRBJ1-2; D perhaps matches TRBD1 (5 bases). Trimming took 4 bases from V and 3 from J, leaving 15 bases between them. Germline lookup yields CDR1 LGHNA and CDR2 YSLEER. The CDR3 sequence is 15 residues long. CDR3 protein: CASSPPTRQYYGYTF. The CDR3 DNA follows: TGCGCCAGCAGCCCCCCAACTCGACAGTACTATGGCTACACCTTC.

The chain joins TRBV12-5 to TRBJ1-2; possible D gene TRBD1, 5 bases. V was pared by 1 base and J by 5 bases, with 5 bases between. The CDR3 extends over 12 amino acids. CDR1 LGHNT and CDR2 FRNRAP come from the germline V gene. The CDR3 sequence: CASGLEGYGYTF. The CDR3 coding sequence is TGTGCTAGTGGTTTGGAGGGGTATGGCTACACCTTC.